This T cell receptor beta chain comes out of a study of cytomegalovirus exposure and HLA in healthy donors. Study-level points and caveats: Roughly uniform depth of sequencing across donors was assumed in presence/absence analyses. After further analysis at a later stage, some 15,000 TCR beta sequences were associated with HLA alleles at 0.05 false discovery rate.

PCR involved 60 Vbeta and 13 Jbeta primers. The repertoire was sequenced with immunoSEQ multiplex PCR; TCRdb's copy has only in-frame clones and lacks some. The top ten clones hold roughly 0.99% of a sample with some 220,000 clones, more than 85% of them seen once. A remark on this clone: Its cognate antigen is unknown.

The CDR3 totals 14 residues. V was pared by 8 bases and J by 7 bases, with 10 bases of the junction left unmatched. CDR1 and CDR2 (germline): MNHEY, SMNVEV (reference sequence). The sequence was collected from a woman between 18 and 30 years old in good health and CMV-seronegative. The chain couples TRBV27 to TRBJ2-1, with 8 bases that match TRBD2. The sample was PBMCs. The CDR3 DNA is TGTGCCAGCGGAGTAACGGGAGGGTCTAATGAGCAGTTCTTC. Its translation: CASGVTGGSNEQFF.